The clone carrying this TCR beta chain was seen a few times. The data were taken from a study of blood T cell repertoires in COVID-19. Overall study: Sites across the United States, Italy and Spain contributed samples from acute and convalescent COVID-19.

Per the original methods: Counts of nucleated cells, estimated from reference gene primer amplification, were obtained. The protocol was immunoSEQ multiplex PCR, while the TCRdb copy is restricted to in-frame clones and leaves out a portion. V and J calls plus clone size are reproduced from that table; the DNA served to infer D and trimming. This table holds about 190,000 clones, 89% found once. This CDR3 is 13 amino acids long. Germline V gene sequence: CDR1 SNHLY, CDR2 FYNNEI. The V end was cut by 5 bases, the J end by 3 bases, with 10 bases between. Sequenced sample: peripheral blood. This clonotype was obtained from a man aged 35-49 years with acute or convalescent COVID-19. The chain is built from TRBV2 and TRBJ1-2, with D tentatively TRBD1 (6 bases). CDR3 in DNA: TGTGCCAGCAGTCAGGACAGTGACTATGGCTACACCTTC. Translated, it gives CASSQDSDYGYTF.